This T cell receptor (beta chain) stems from a study of cytomegalovirus exposure and HLA in healthy donors. General study points: With later analysis, a missense DCLRE1C variant became linked to TCR beta V- and J-gene trimming.

V was trimmed by 3 bases and J by 6 bases, leaving 13 bases between them. CDR1 is SGDLS and CDR2 is YYNGEE in the germline V gene. CDR3 size: 14 residues. A remark on this clone: Antigen unknown.

In the PCR, 60 Vbeta and 13 Jbeta primers were used. The assay was immunoSEQ multiplex PCR, and TCRdb's table has in-frame clones only and misses some. The data hold 200,000 or so clones, with roughly 80% observed a single time. The V gene is TRBV9, the J gene TRBJ1-5; TRBD1 might be the D (6 bases). The sequenced sample was PBMCs. The receptor was derived from a man between 25 and 39 years old in good health and CMV-seronegative. The CDR3 DNA reads as TGTGCCAGCAGCGACTGGGGGGGCAGTCAGCCCCAGCATTTT. Translating it yields CASSDWGGSQPQHF. Supplemented by reference TRBV9 and TRBJ1-5, the full variable domain reads DSGVTQTPKHLITATGQRVTLRCSPRSGDLSVYWYQQSLDQGLQFLIQYYNGEERAKGNILERFSAQQFPDLHSELNLSSLELGDSALYFCASSDWGGSQPQHFGDGTRLSIL.